Shown below are 32 T cell receptor beta chains from a single sample sequenced in a study of T cell changes during pregnancy in multiple sclerosis. The assay was immunoSEQ multiplex PCR, and TCRdb's table has in-frame clones only and misses some. The repertoire consists of tens of thousands of clones, with 80% to 90% occurring once and the leading ten covering over 4%. This sample comprised peripheral blood, obtained in the first trimester of pregnancy. Receptor source: a female donor in good health, enrolled as a control in a pregnancy study.

The chain joins TRBV11-2 to TRBJ1-3; no firm D call. Germline assignment: CDR1 SGHAT and CDR2 FQNNGV. The V end lost 3 bases, the J end lost 0 bases, and 12 bases lay between the germline ends. CDR3 length: 16 amino acids. The CDR3 coding sequence is TGTGCCAGCAGCTTGAGGCAGCCGAACTCTGGAAACACCATATATTTT. Translated: CASSLRQPNSGNTIYF.

The V and J genes are TRBV4-3 and TRBJ2-7; a possible D gene is TRBD1 (6 bases). The V end was cut by 4 bases, the J end by 4 bases, with 17 bases between. The germline CDR1 and CDR2 sequences are LGHNA and YSLEER. The CDR3 loop spans 15 amino acids. DNA of the CDR3: TGCGCCAGCAGCCCCGGGGTTACAGGGATGTACGAGCAGTACTTC. It is translated as CASSPGVTGMYEQYF.

The CDR3 DNA sequence: TGTGCCGGAAGGACTGACGCGAACACCGGGGAGCTGTTTTTT. Amino acids: CAGRTDANTGELFF. The chain is built from TRBV6-5 and TRBJ2-2, with TRBD2 as a possible D gene (5 bases). The V gene's germline CDR1 is MNHEY and CDR2 SVGAGI. The CDR3 length is 14 residues. V was cut by 11 bases and J by 0 bases, with 13 bases left in between.

The chain joins TRBV7-2 to TRBJ1-2, with TRBD1 matching over 8 bases. The germline V gene encodes CDR1 SGHTA and CDR2 FQGNSA. The CDR3 loop spans 15 amino acids. The junction had 4 bases not matched to a gene; V was cut back by 0 bases and J by 4 bases. CDR3 sequence (DNA): TGTGCCAGCAGCTTAGCAGGACAGGGTCCCTATGGCTACACCTTC. This sequence encodes CASSLAGQGPYGYTF.

The CDR3 nucleotides are TGTGCCGCCGGACAGGGCTATGGCTACACCTTC. It yields the protein CAAGQGYGYTF. The chain has TRBV19 and TRBJ1-2; 8 bases map to TRBD1. Unmatched junction bases numbered 3, after V lost 11 bases and J lost 4 bases. CDR1 and CDR2 from the germline V gene are LNHDA and SQIVND (reference sequence). The length of the CDR3 is 11 residues.

By proportion, this clone is medium-sized. The V gene is TRBV4-1, the J gene TRBJ1-5, with no clear D. The germline V and J ends were trimmed by 0 bases and 7 bases, with 10 bases remaining between them. This CDR3 contains 14 residues. The germline gives CDR1 MGHRA, CDR2 YSYEKL. Here the CDR3 reads CASSQDPSPQPQHF. Written as DNA, the CDR3 is TGCGCCAGCAGCCAAGATCCGTCTCCCCAGCCCCAGCATTTT.

The chain employs TRBV5-1 and TRBJ2-7; 7 bases align to TRBD2. CDR1 SGHRS and CDR2 YFSETQ come from the germline V gene. V lost 0 bases to trimming and J lost 7 bases; unmatched junction nucleotides: 13. The length of the CDR3 is 16 residues. In DNA, the CDR3 is TGCGCCAGCAGCTTGGACCTGAGCGGGGCCCGGGAGGAGCAGTACTTC. Translation gives CASSLDLSGAREEQYF.

This chain links TRBV6-4 with TRBJ2-2; TRBD2 matches at 7 bases. CDR1 MRHNA and CDR2 SNTAGT come from the germline V gene. The CDR3 is 15 residues long. Germline trimming cut 6 bases from V and 6 bases from J; bases unmatched to any gene: 10. This chain's CDR3 is CASSPVGTTSGELFF. The CDR3 nucleotides are TGTGCCAGCAGCCCAGTCGGGACTACCTCCGGGGAGCTGTTTTTT.

The V call is TRBV11-2, the J call TRBJ1-2; tentative D call: TRBD1 (6 bases). Germline CDR1 is SGHAT and CDR2 is FQNNGV. The V and J ends lost 1 base and 7 bases respectively, with 13 bases between them. CDR3 length: 14 amino acids. CDR3 nucleotides: TGTGCCAGCAGCTTAGCCCAGGGAGGGGGTGGCTACACCTTC. Translated: CASSLAQGGGGYTF.

The chain has TRBV5-4 and TRBJ2-3; 7 bases are shared with TRBD2. Germline CDR1 and CDR2: SGHNT and YYREEE (reference sequence). The ends lost 6 bases at V and 0 bases at J; junction bases unmatched: 7. The CDR3 contains 15 residues. CDR3 DNA sequence: TGTGCCAGCACCGATCTAGCGGCTAGCACAGATACGCAGTATTTT. Its translation is CASTDLAASTDTQYF.

The chain is built from TRBV4-3 and TRBJ2-1; 7 nucleotides align to TRBD2. The V segment lost 0 bases and the J segment 5 bases; nucleotides outside the gene matches: 13. Germline V gene lookup returns CDR1 LGHNA and CDR2 YSLEER. The CDR3 length is 18 residues. The DNA of the CDR3 is TGCGCCAGCAGCCAAGACCCCTTTGGGGACTACCAGAACAATGAGCAGTTCTTC. Its translation is CASSQDPFGDYQNNEQFF.

V is TRBV7-8 and J is TRBJ1-5, with D possibly matching TRBD1 (5 bases). The CDR3 is 15 amino acids. Germline CDR1 is SGHVS and CDR2 is FQNEAQ. V lost 5 bases to trimming and J lost 6 bases, with 17 bases between them. The CDR3 here is CASSPAGGVAQPQHF. In nucleotides, the CDR3 is TGTGCCAGCAGCCCCGCGGGGGGGGTGGCTCAGCCCCAGCATTTT.

CDR3: CASSGPRTGGGETQYF. The CDR3 nucleotides read TGTGCCAGCAGTGGGCCCCGGACAGGGGGTGGAGAGACCCAGTACTTC. This rearrangement joins TRBV2 to TRBJ2-5; 10 positions match TRBD1. This CDR3 comprises 16 residues. Germline CDR1 and CDR2: SNHLY and FYNNEI. J lost 4 bases, V lost 4 bases, and 9 bases had no gene match.

The chain joins TRBV4-2 to TRBJ2-1; D gene uncertain. The CDR3 runs 15 residues. The V and J ends lost 1 base and 6 bases respectively, with 13 bases between them. The germline gives CDR1 LGHNA, CDR2 YNFKEQ. DNA of the CDR3: TGTGCCAGCAGCCAAGCTGGCGGAGTATTCAATGAGCAGTTCTTC. This gives the protein CASSQAGGVFNEQFF.

The chain couples TRBV9 to TRBJ1-2, with D uncertain. In germline, CDR1 is SGDLS, CDR2 YYNGEE. V was clipped by 0 bases and J by 13 bases, with 13 bases between them. This CDR3 region has 12 residues. CDR3 amino acids: CASSVEGQALTF. In nucleotides, the CDR3 is TGTGCCAGCAGCGTAGAAGGCCAAGCGCTCACCTTC.

The V call is TRBV30, the J call TRBJ2-5; 9 bases agree with TRBD2. CDR1 is GTSNPN, CDR2 SVGIG, per germline (reference sequence). This CDR3 comprises 13 residues. V lost 5 bases, J lost 1 base, and 2 bases stayed unmatched. The CDR3 coding sequence is TGTGCCTGGCAGACTAGCGGCCAAGAGACCCAGTACTTC. Translation: CAWQTSGQETQYF.

The chain uses TRBV29-1 and TRBJ2-2; possible D gene TRBD1, 6 bases. The V gene lost 4 bases and the J gene lost 5 bases, with 14 bases spanning the gap. The CDR3 covers 14 residues. Germline V lookup: CDR1 SQVTM, CDR2 ANQGSEA. CDR3 protein: CSVAGAQGTGELFF. The CDR3 coding sequence is TGCAGCGTTGCCGGCGCGCAGGGGACCGGGGAGCTGTTTTTT.

This clone was recorded once. The V and J genes are TRBV6-6 and TRBJ1-1, with a weak D call TRBD1 (5 bases). The V gene lost 8 bases and the J gene lost 0 bases, with 10 bases spanning the gap. CDR3 length equals 13 residues. Germline V gives CDR1 MNHNY, CDR2 SVGAGI (reference sequence). The CDR3 nucleotides are TGTGCCAGCGCGGAGGGGATGAACACTGAAGCTTTCTTT. Protein product: CASAEGMNTEAFF.

This clone was seen only once. The chain is built from TRBV2 and TRBJ2-3; TRBD2 might be the D (5 bases). There are 13 residues in the CDR3. Per the germline V gene, CDR1 is SNHLY and CDR2 is FYNNEI. V lost 4 bases and J 2 bases, leaving 7 bases between the germline ends. For the CDR3, the DNA is TGTGCCAGCAGTGGGCGGGCCACAGATACGCAGTATTTT. Its protein is CASSGRATDTQYF.

The chain is built from TRBV10-3 and TRBJ1-3, with 8 nucleotides matching TRBD1. Unmatched junction bases numbered 6, after V lost 4 bases and J lost 4 bases. The germline V gene encodes CDR1 ENHRY and CDR2 SYGVKD. The CDR3 loop spans 15 amino acids. The CDR3 DNA is TGTGCCATCAGTGGGGACAGGACAGGCGGAAACACCATATATTTT. Its translation: CAISGDRTGGNTIYF.

The CDR3 reads CASSSFGLAGSYEQYF. The CDR3 bases are TGTGCCAGCAGTTCTTTCGGACTAGCGGGATCCTACGAGCAGTACTTC. The rearrangement uses TRBV27 and TRBJ2-7; 12 nucleotides line up with TRBD2. The CDR3 runs to 16 residues. Looked up from germline, CDR1 is MNHEY and CDR2 is SMNVEV (reference sequence). After removal of 4 bases from V and 1 base from J, the junction contained 5 bases not matched to a gene.

This clone has just a few counts. The chain recombines TRBV4-3 with TRBJ2-2; 11 bases are shared with TRBD2. The CDR3 loop spans 20 amino acids. V trimming: 3 bases; J trimming: 6 bases; junction bases outside the gene matches: 18. Germline V gene data show CDR1 as LGHNA and CDR2 as YSLEER. This chain's CDR3 is CASSHPLPPSGGSDAGELFF. The DNA for the CDR3 is TGCGCCAGCAGCCATCCACTCCCCCCTAGCGGGGGGTCGGACGCCGGGGAGCTGTTTTTT.

The rearrangement links TRBV10-2 to TRBJ2-1; TRBD2 agrees at 7 bases. CDR3 size: 14 residues. Germline V gives CDR1 WSHSY, CDR2 SAAADI. Germline trimming cut 3 bases from V and 9 bases from J; bases unmatched to any gene: 8. CDR3 nucleotide sequence: TGCGCCAGCAGTGACAGCGGCTCGGGAGGTGAGCAGTTCTTC. Amino acid sequence: CASSDSGSGGEQFF.

The chain recombines TRBV21-1 with TRBJ1-1; the D call TRBD1 from the table was never checked on the DNA. TRBV21-1 is flagged as a pseudogene. This CDR3 region has 18 residues. The CDR3 nucleotides read TGTGCCAGCAGCAAAGAGAAGCGCCTCGGGACAGCCAACGCTGAAGCTTTCTTT. This gives the protein CASSKEKRLGTANAEAFF.

V usage is TRBV18 and J usage is TRBJ1-6; perhaps TRBD1 as D (6 bases). Trimming took off 3 bases at V and 8 bases at J, with 14 bases between the two ends. The CDR3 is made up of 15 amino acids. The germline gives CDR1 KGHSH, CDR2 LQKENI. The CDR3 DNA sequence: TGTGCCAGCTCACCGTATACAGGGCCGGATTCACCCCTCCACTTT. Translating gives CASSPYTGPDSPLHF.

The CDR3: CASSPYDSSYNEQFF. Here the CDR3 DNA reads TGTGCCAGCAGCCCCTACGATAGCTCCTACAATGAGCAGTTCTTC. This sequence joins TRBV9 and TRBJ2-1; no clear D. The CDR3 runs 15 residues. Germline V lookup: CDR1 SGDLS, CDR2 YYNGEE. V lost 4 bases and J lost 0, with 11 bases in between.

The chain recombines TRBV2 with TRBJ2-5; a possible D gene is TRBD1 (5 bases). Deletions cut 7 bases from V and 5 bases from J, with 17 bases between. The CDR3 runs to 14 residues. From germline, CDR1 is SNHLY and CDR2 FYNNEI. Here the CDR3 reads CASKGNRLVETQYF. CDR3 DNA sequence: TGTGCCAGCAAGGGGAACAGGCTGGTGGAGACCCAGTACTTC.

V usage is TRBV7-3 and J usage is TRBJ1-1, with D unclear. The CDR3 has 13 amino acids. Per the germline V gene, CDR1 is SGHTA and CDR2 is FQGTGA. Trimming took off 5 bases at V and 2 bases at J, with 9 bases between the two ends. CDR3 residues: CASSRDFNTEAFF. The CDR3 DNA reads TGTGCCAGCAGCCGGGATTTTAACACTGAAGCTTTCTTT.

V gene TRBV7-3 combines with J gene TRBJ2-2, with D tentatively TRBD1 (6 bases). Germline V gene data show CDR1 as SGHTA and CDR2 as FQGTGA. The ends were cut back, 4 bases at V and 2 bases at J, with 8 bases in the middle. CDR3 length equals 14 residues. CDR3 nucleotide sequence: TGTGCCAGCAGCTACAGGGAAAACACCGGGGAGCTGTTTTTT. Translation gives CASSYRENTGELFF.

This chain links TRBV4-1 with TRBJ2-1; D may be TRBD2 (5 bases). CDR1 is MGHRA and CDR2 is YSYEKL in the germline V gene. Trimming stripped 3 bases from V and 0 bases from J, with 12 bases between. The CDR3 length is 16 residues. CDR3 protein: CASSHPGRGSYNEQFF. The CDR3 DNA reads TGCGCCAGCAGCCATCCAGGACGGGGCTCCTACAATGAGCAGTTCTTC.

This sequence joins TRBV4-2 and TRBJ2-3, with no clear D. V was pared by 3 bases and J by 2 bases, with 9 bases between. The length of the CDR3 is 14 residues. CDR1 is LGHNA and CDR2 is YNFKEQ in the germline V gene. The CDR3, as DNA: TGTGCCAGCAGCCAGAGAGATTTCACAGATACGCAGTATTTT. Protein product: CASSQRDFTDTQYF.

This rearrangement joins TRBV2 to TRBJ2-7; a possible D gene is TRBD2 (6 bases). The ends were cut back, 3 bases at V and 6 bases at J, with 21 bases in the middle. The CDR3 has 16 residues. The germline CDR1 and CDR2 sequences are SNHLY and FYNNEI. CDR3 sequence: CASSDGGHGSRGEQYF. The CDR3 DNA reads as TGTGCCAGCAGTGACGGGGGTCATGGCAGTAGAGGCGAGCAGTACTTC.